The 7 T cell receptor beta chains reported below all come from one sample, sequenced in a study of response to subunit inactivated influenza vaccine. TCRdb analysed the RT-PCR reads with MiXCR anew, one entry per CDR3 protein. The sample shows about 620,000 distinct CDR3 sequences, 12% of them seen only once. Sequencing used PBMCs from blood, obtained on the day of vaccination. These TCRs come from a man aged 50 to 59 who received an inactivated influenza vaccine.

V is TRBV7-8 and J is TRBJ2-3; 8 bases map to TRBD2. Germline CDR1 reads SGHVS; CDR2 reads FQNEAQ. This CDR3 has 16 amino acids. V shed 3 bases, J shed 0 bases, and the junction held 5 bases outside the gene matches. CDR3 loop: CASSFEGGGSTDTQYF. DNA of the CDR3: TGTGCCAGCAGCTTCGAAGGCGGGGGGAGCACAGATACGCAGTATTTT.

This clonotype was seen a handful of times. The CDR3 DNA reads as TGCGCCAGCAGCCAAGAGGGGGGGCCGCAATCTGGCTACACCTTC. Amino acids: CASSQEGGPQSGYTF. The chain combines TRBV4-3 with TRBJ1-2; D may be TRBD1 (6 bases). The CDR3 spans 15 residues. Germline V CDR1 and CDR2: LGHNA, YSLEER. V was pared by 0 bases and J by 7 bases, with 15 bases between.

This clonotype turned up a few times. This CDR3 reads CASIVLDRDYNEQFF. The CDR3 nucleotides are TGTGCCAGCATCGTCCTGGACAGGGACTACAATGAGCAGTTCTTC. V usage is TRBV5-6 and J usage is TRBJ2-1; 8 nucleotides line up with TRBD1. With V trimmed by 6 bases and J by 3 bases, 8 bases remained unmatched. Germline-derived CDR1 and CDR2 are SGHDT and YYEEEE. The CDR3 has 15 amino acids.

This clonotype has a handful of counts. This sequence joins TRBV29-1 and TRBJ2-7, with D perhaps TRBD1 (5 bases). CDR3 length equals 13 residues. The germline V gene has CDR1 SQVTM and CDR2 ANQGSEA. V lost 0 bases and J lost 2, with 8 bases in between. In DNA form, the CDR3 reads TGCAGCGTTGAAGATCAGGGTACCTACGAGCAGTACTTC. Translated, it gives CSVEDQGTYEQYF.

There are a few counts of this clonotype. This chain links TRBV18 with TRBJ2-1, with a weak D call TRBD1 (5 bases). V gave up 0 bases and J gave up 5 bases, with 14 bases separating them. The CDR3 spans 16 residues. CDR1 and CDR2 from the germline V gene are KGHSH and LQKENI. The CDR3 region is CASSPPTGRRHNEQFF. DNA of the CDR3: TGTGCCAGCTCACCACCCACAGGAAGGCGACACAATGAGCAGTTCTTC.

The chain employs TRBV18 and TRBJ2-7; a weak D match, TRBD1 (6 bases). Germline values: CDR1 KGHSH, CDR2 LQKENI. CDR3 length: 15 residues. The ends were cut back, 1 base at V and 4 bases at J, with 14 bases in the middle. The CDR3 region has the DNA TGTGCCAGCTCACCACGCTGGGCAGGGGATTACGAGCAGTACTTC. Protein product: CASSPRWAGDYEQYF.

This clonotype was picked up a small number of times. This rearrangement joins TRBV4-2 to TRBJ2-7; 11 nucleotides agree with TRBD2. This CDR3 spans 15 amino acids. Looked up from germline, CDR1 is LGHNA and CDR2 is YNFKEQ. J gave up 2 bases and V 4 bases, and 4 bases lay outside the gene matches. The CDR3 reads CASSPGLAATYEQYF. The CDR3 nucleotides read TGTGCCAGCAGCCCGGGACTAGCGGCCACCTACGAGCAGTACTTC.